This T cell receptor beta chain was recorded in a study of Ad26.COV2.S vaccination and SARS-CoV-2 variants. Sequenced by immunoSEQ multiplex PCR; TCRdb stores in-frame clones only, minus some. Here the sample spans hundreds of thousands of clones, roughly nine tenths being singletons. Treatment: some 19 received Ad26.COV2.S at low or high dose, single or two shots; about 5 received placebo; per-sample allocation not given. At day 63 after the first vaccine or placebo injection, samples were drawn. Expressing Wuhan-strain SARS-CoV-2 spike, an Ad26 vector served as the vaccine. In germline, CDR1 is SGHTA, CDR2 FQGTGA. V lost 5 bases and J lost 4, with 13 bases in between. This CDR3 has 14 amino acids.

The source was peripheral blood, collected in a trial of Ad26.COV2.S vaccine versus placebo. This clonotype was sampled from a person between 18 and 60 years old who received the Ad26.COV2.S COVID-19 vaccine or a placebo. The rearrangement joins TRBV7-3 to TRBJ2-3; the D gene could be TRBD1 or TRBD2 (5 bases each). CDR3: CASSPEWGSDTQYF. CDR3 nucleotides: TGTGCCAGCAGCCCCGAGTGGGGGTCAGATACGCAGTATTTT.